This T cell receptor (beta chain) was retrieved from a study of T-cell reconstitution after alpha-beta-depleted transplantation in children. Germline lookup yields CDR1 MGHRA and CDR2 YSYEKL. The CDR3 extends over 19 amino acids. V dropped 4 bases and J dropped 4; count of bases not matched to a gene: 16. Preparing the TCRbeta library involved the use of unique molecular identifiers. Via MiXCR, TCRdb re-called the PCR reads, giving one row per CDR3 protein. The sample has 900,000 or so distinct CDR3 sequences, roughly 15% seen once; the top ten hold roughly 4.8%. This chain uses TRBV4-1 with TRBJ2-2, with 9 bases that match TRBD2. The sequences come from PBMCs, mostly from graft donor cells, collected 360 days after TCRalphabeta/CD19-depleted stem cell transplant. This receptor was identified in a male patient younger than 18 who had a stem cell transplant for acute lymphoblastic leukemia, so the T cells may come from the graft donor. The CDR3 DNA sequence: TGCGCCAGCAGCCCACTAATATGGACGCGGGAGGGCCGCACCGGGGAGCTGTTTTTT. Amino acid sequence: CASSPLIWTREGRTGELFF.